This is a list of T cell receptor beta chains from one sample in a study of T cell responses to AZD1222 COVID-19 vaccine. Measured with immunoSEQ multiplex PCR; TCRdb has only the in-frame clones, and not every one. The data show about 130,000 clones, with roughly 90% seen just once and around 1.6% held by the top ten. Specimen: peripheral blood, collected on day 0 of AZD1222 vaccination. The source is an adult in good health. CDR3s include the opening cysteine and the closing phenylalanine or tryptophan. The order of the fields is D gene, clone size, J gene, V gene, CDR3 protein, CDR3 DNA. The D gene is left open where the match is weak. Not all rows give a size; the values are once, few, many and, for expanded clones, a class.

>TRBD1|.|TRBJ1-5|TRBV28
CASSLLQGARRNQPQHF
TGTGCCAGCAGTTTATTGCAGGGGGCTAGGCGCAATCAGCCCCAGCATTTT
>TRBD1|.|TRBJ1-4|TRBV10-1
CASSEGGQGATNEKLFF
TGCGCCAGCAGTGAGGGAGGGCAGGGGGCAACTAATGAAAAACTGTTTTTT
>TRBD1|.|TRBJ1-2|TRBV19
CASTPTGVNYGYTF
TGTGCCAGTACCCCGACAGGGGTGAACTATGGCTACACCTTC
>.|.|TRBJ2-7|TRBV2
CASTRTEYSGF
TGTGCCAGCACCCGGACAGAGTATTCCGGCTTC
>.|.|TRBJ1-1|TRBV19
CATDRGGRANTEAFF
TGTGCCACCGACCGCGGGGGCAGGGCGAACACTGAAGCTTTCTTT
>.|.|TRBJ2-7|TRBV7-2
CASSVIGESEQYF
TGTGCCAGCAGCGTGATCGGGGAAAGCGAGCAGTACTTC
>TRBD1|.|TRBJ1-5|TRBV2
CASSEDRGYYSNQPQHF
TGTGCCAGCAGTGAAGACAGGGGCTACTATAGCAATCAGCCCCAGCATTTT
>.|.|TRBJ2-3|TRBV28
CASSPYLVTQYF
TGTGCCAGCAGTCCGTATTTGGTTACGCAGTATTTT
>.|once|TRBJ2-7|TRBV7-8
CASSRYTGQTFYEQYF
TGTGCCAGCAGCCGTTACACAGGGCAAACCTTTTACGAGCAGTACTTC
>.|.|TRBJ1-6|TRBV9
CASRGSTYNSPLHF
TGTGCCAGCCGCGGAAGCACCTATAATTCACCCCTCCACTTT
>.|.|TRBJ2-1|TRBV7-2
CASSPQRNEQFF
TGTGCCAGCAGCCCCCAAAGGAATGAGCAGTTCTTC
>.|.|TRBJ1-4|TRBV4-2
CASSNTDGLKLFF
TGTGCCAGCAGCAATACGGACGGGCTAAAACTGTTTTTT
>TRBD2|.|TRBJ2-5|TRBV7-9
CASSWGTSGGETQYF
TGTGCCAGCAGCTGGGGGACTAGCGGGGGAGAGACCCAGTACTTC
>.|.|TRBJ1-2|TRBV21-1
CASSKAQSEGLGYGYTF
TGTGCCAGCAGCAAAGCGCAGTCGGAGGGGTTGGGGTATGGCTACACCTTC
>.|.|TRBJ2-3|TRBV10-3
CAIGGGYTDTQYF
TGTGCCATCGGTGGGGGGTACACAGATACGCAGTATTTT
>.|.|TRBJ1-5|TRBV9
CASSPGANQPQHF
TGTGCCAGCAGCCCTGGGGCCAATCAGCCCCAGCATTTT
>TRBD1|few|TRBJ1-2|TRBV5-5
CASSWTSDRVGYGYTF
TGTGCCAGCAGCTGGACCTCGGACAGGGTGGGCTATGGCTACACCTTC
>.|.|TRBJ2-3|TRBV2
CATNRLGTDTQYF
TGTGCCACCAACAGACTAGGCACAGATACGCAGTATTTT
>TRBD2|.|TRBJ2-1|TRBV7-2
CASSLGLPPGGEQFF
TGTGCCAGCAGCTTAGGGCTACCTCCGGGGGGTGAGCAGTTCTTC
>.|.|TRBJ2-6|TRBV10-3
CAISAGAGANVLTF
TGTGCCATCAGTGCCGGGGCTGGGGCCAACGTCCTGACTTTC
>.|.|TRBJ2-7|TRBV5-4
CASSLGQGVSYEQYF
TGTGCCAGCAGCTTGGGGCAGGGAGTTTCCTACGAGCAGTACTTC
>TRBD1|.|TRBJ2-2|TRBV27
CASRTGQGVAGELFF
TGTGCCAGCAGAACCGGACAGGGCGTCGCCGGGGAGCTGTTTTTT
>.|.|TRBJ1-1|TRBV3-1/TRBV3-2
CASSQVGGNTEAFF
TGTGCCAGCAGCCAAGTAGGGGGGAACACTGAAGCTTTCTTT
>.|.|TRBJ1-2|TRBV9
CASSVAPQGSNYGYTF
TGTGCCAGCAGCGTAGCCCCGCAGGGGTCGAACTATGGCTACACCTTC
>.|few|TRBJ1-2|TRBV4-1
CASRHPSRNPYGYTF
TGCGCCAGCAGGCACCCCAGCAGGAATCCGTATGGCTACACCTTC
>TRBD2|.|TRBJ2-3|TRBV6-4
CASSGTSTGTDTQYF
TGTGCCAGCAGCGGGACTAGCACCGGCACAGATACGCAGTATTTT
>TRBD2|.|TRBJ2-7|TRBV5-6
CASLRTSGGSYEQYF
TGTGCCAGCCTTAGAACTAGCGGGGGGTCCTACGAGCAGTACTTC
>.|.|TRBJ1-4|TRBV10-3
CAISRDLTTNEKLFF
TGTGCCATCAGCAGGGACCTTACAACTAATGAAAAACTGTTTTTT
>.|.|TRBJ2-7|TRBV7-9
CASSSGGLSYEQYF
TGTGCCAGCAGCTCTGGGGGCTTATCCTACGAGCAGTACTTC
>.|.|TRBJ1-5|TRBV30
CAWSSDMMGQPQHF
TGTGCCTGGAGTAGTGACATGATGGGTCAGCCCCAGCATTTT
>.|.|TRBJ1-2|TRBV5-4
CASSLPEAPYGYTF
TGTGCCAGCAGCTTACCGGAGGCACCCTATGGCTACACCTTC
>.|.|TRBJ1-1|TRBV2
CASSKDAVGMNTEAFF
TGTGCCAGCAGTAAGGACGCAGTTGGAATGAACACTGAAGCTTTCTTT
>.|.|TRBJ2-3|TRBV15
CATSRAIGVPGGTITDTQYF
TGTGCCACCAGCAGGGCAATTGGGGTCCCTGGCGGGACAATCACAGATACGCAGTATTTT
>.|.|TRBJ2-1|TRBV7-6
CASSKDYNEQFF
TGTGCCAGCAGCAAGGACTACAATGAGCAGTTCTTC
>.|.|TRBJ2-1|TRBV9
CASSVRGPPGNEQFF
TGTGCCAGCAGCGTAAGGGGCCCACCGGGAAATGAGCAGTTCTTC
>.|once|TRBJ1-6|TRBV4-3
CASSQVASGAPNSPLHF
TGCGCCAGCAGCCAAGTAGCGTCAGGGGCCCCAAATTCACCCCTCCACTTT
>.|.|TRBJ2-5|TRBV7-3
CASSLARAAGETQYF
TGTGCCAGCAGCTTGGCCAGGGCGGCTGGCGAGACCCAGTACTTC
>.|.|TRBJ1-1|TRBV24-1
CATSDLRQTEAFF
TGTGCCACCAGTGATTTGAGGCAGACGGAAGCTTTCTTT
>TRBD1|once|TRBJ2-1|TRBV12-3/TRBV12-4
CASSRQGYNEQFF
TGTGCCAGCAGTCGACAGGGATACAATGAGCAGTTCTTC
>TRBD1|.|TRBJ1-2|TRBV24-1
CATSNRGTGPYGYTF
TGTGCCACCAGTAATAGGGGGACAGGGCCCTATGGCTACACCTTC
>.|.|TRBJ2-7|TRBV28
CASSRQGVRNEQYF
TGTGCCAGCAGTCGGCAGGGAGTAAGGAACGAGCAGTACTTC
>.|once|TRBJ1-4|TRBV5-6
CASSTQGGTSEKLFF
TGTGCCAGCAGCACTCAGGGCGGGACGAGCGAAAAACTGTTTTTT
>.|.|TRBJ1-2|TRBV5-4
CASSSLDGTSGYTF
TGTGCCAGCAGCTCCCTGGACGGGACTTCGGGCTACACCTTC
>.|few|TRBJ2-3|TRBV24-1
CATSLGDTDTQYF
TGTGCCACCAGTCTCGGGGACACAGATACGCAGTATTTT
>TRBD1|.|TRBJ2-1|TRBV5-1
CASSLDRGDNEQFF
TGCGCCAGCAGCTTAGACAGGGGGGACAATGAGCAGTTCTTC
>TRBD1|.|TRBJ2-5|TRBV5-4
CASSPGTVVPLRETQYF
TGTGCCAGCAGTCCCGGGACAGTGGTTCCGTTGCGAGAGACCCAGTACTTC
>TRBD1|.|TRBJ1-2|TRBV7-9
CASSRQGTYGYTF
TGTGCCAGCAGTCGACAGGGGACCTATGGCTACACCTTC
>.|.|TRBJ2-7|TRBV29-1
CSVLVTSMTYEQYF
TGCAGCGTCCTCGTCACTTCGATGACCTACGAGCAGTACTTC
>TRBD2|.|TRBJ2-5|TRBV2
CASSAGGAETQYF
TGTGCCAGCAGCGCGGGAGGAGCGGAGACCCAGTACTTC
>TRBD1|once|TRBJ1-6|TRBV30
CAWRGAGGLSPLHF
TGTGCCTGGCGGGGAGCAGGGGGCCTTTCACCCCTCCACTTT
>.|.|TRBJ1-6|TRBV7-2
CASSLQHLRNSPLHF
TGTGCCAGCAGCTTACAACACCTTCGTAATTCACCCCTCCACTTT
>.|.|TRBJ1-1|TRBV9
CASRPGASNTEAFF
TGTGCCAGCAGGCCGGGGGCCTCGAACACTGAAGCTTTCTTT
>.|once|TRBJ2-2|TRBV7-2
CASSLRQGTGELFF
TGTGCCAGCAGCTTACGGCAGGGAACCGGGGAGCTGTTTTTT
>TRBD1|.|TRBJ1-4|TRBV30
CAWSSGQGRPNEKLFF
TGTGCCTGGAGTTCGGGACAGGGGAGGCCTAATGAAAAACTGTTTTTT
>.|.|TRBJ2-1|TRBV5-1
CASTPRGPMGGNEQFF
TGCGCCAGCACCCCGCGGGGCCCGATGGGCGGCAATGAGCAGTTCTTC
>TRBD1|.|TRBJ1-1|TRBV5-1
CASSLGTGPNTEAFF
TGCGCCAGCAGCTTGGGGACAGGACCGAACACTGAAGCTTTCTTT
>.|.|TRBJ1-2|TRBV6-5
CASSPSWTADYGYTF
TGTGCCAGCAGTCCTTCCTGGACGGCGGACTATGGCTACACCTTC